The 10 T cell receptor beta chains presented below share a single source sample, sequenced in a study of blood T cell repertoires in COVID-19. Using immunoSEQ multiplex PCR, the repertoire was profiled, and TCRdb retains in-frame clones only, with some absent. This sample has 80,000 to 100,000 clones, with about 84% found just once. Sequenced input: peripheral blood. Source of these receptors: a man in his 60s with acute or convalescent COVID-19.

J is TRBJ2-7 and V is TRBV10-1, with D perhaps TRBD1 (5 bases). The CDR3 loop spans 12 amino acids. Looked up from germline, CDR1 is WNHNN and CDR2 is SYGVQD (reference sequence). V gave up 3 bases and J gave up 6 bases, with 9 bases separating them. This chain's CDR3 is CASSDRQSEQYF. The DNA of the CDR3 is TGCGCCAGCAGTGACAGACAGAGCGAGCAGTACTTC.

Within the sample, this clone is medium-sized. The V gene is TRBV28, the J gene TRBJ2-3; D ambiguous. With 4 bases removed from V and 0 bases from J, the gap between germline ends came to 17 bases. The CDR3 spans 17 residues. The V gene's germline CDR1 is MDHEN and CDR2 SYDVKM. The CDR3 DNA follows: TGTGCCAGCAGTTCCCTCAACCCCCTGACTAGCACAGATACGCAGTATTTT. This codes for CASSSLNPLTSTDTQYF.

The CDR3 here is CASSSSGNTEAFF. The DNA for the CDR3 is TGTGCCAGCAGCTCTTCAGGGAACACTGAAGCTTTCTTT. The chain is built from TRBV7-8 and TRBJ1-1, with no clear D. The CDR3 extends over 13 amino acids. V lost 4 bases and J lost 1, with 7 bases in between. Germline-derived CDR1 and CDR2 are SGHVS and FQNEAQ.

This chain joins TRBV27 and TRBJ2-7, with D unresolved. This CDR3 spans 13 amino acids. Per germline, CDR1 MNHEY and CDR2 SMNVEV (reference sequence). V shed 2 bases and J shed 4 bases, with 9 bases lying between them. This chain's CDR3 is CASSLQANYEQYF. The CDR3 DNA is TGTGCCAGCAGTTTACAGGCGAATTACGAGCAGTACTTC.

The J gene is TRBJ2-2, the V gene TRBV9; perhaps TRBD1 as D (6 bases). With 0 bases removed from V and 2 bases from J, the gap between germline ends came to 11 bases. The germline CDR1 and CDR2 sequences are SGDLS and YYNGEE. The CDR3 has 16 amino acids. The CDR3 loop reads CASSVAIQGNTGELFF. The CDR3, as DNA: TGTGCCAGCAGCGTAGCTATACAGGGTAACACCGGGGAGCTGTTTTTT.

This clone was picked up one time. V is TRBV7-9 and J is TRBJ1-1; D is possibly TRBD1 (5 bases). Trimming took 3 bases from V and 6 from J, leaving 14 bases between them. Germline values: CDR1 SEHNR, CDR2 FQNEAQ (reference sequence). The CDR3 runs to 14 residues. This CDR3 is CASSFLGGTSEAFF. The CDR3 DNA sequence: TGTGCCAGCAGCTTTCTCGGGGGGACTTCTGAAGCTTTCTTT.

This chain connects TRBV11-3 to TRBJ2-1, with a weak D call TRBD2 (6 bases). This CDR3 is built from 15 residues. V was trimmed by 4 bases and J by 4 bases, leaving 14 bases between them. CDR1 is SGHNT, CDR2 YENEEA, per germline. CDR3 protein: CASSSAGGAYNEQFF. CDR3 nucleotides: TGTGCCAGCAGCTCAGCTGGCGGGGCTTACAATGAGCAGTTCTTC.

The V and J genes are TRBV7-9 and TRBJ2-1; 11 bases fit TRBD2. Unmatched junction bases numbered 5, after V lost 4 bases and J lost 6 bases. Per the germline V gene, CDR1 is SEHNR and CDR2 is FQNEAQ (reference sequence). The CDR3 consists of 15 residues. The CDR3 region has the DNA TGTGCCAGCAGCTCAACTAGCGGGAGAACCAATGAGCAGTTCTTC. Amino acids: CASSSTSGRTNEQFF.

This clone turned up a few times. This chain joins TRBV5-1 and TRBJ2-2; 9 nucleotides align to TRBD1. V was pared by 4 bases and J by 6 bases, with 10 bases of the junction left unmatched. The CDR3 is 16 residues long. In germline, CDR1 is SGHRS, CDR2 YFSETQ. This chain's CDR3 is CASSPRDRGRAGELFF. In nucleotides, the CDR3 is TGCGCCAGCAGCCCGAGAGACAGGGGGAGGGCCGGGGAGCTGTTTTTT.

The V and J genes are TRBV5-5 and TRBJ1-6; a weak D match, TRBD1 (6 bases). The CDR3 is 17 amino acids. Germline V gene data show CDR1 as SGHKS and CDR2 as YYEKEE (reference sequence). V dropped 4 bases and J dropped 4 bases, with 18 bases sitting between them. The CDR3 sequence is CASSPTTKQGYNSPLHF. The CDR3 DNA follows: TGTGCCAGCAGCCCCACAACAAAACAGGGATATAATTCACCCCTCCACTTT.